What follows are 8 T cell receptor beta chains derived from one specimen sequenced in a study of T-cell memory formation after mild COVID-19. TCRdb reprocessed the 5' RACE reads with MiXCR, giving one entry per CDR3 protein. The sample comprises hundreds of thousands of distinct CDR3 sequences, roughly 17% of which are singletons, and approximately 8.1% rests with the top ten. Sequencing used PBMCs or a T cell subset sorted from them (not recorded which). The receptors here all came from an adult woman who had mild COVID-19 (a few samples of this study predate the infection). Cell type and time point are not known.

The chain has TRBV6-2 or TRBV6-3 and TRBJ1-1; D is unclear. Germline V CDR1 and CDR2: MNHEY, SVGEGT. Trimming removed 6 bases from V and 1 base from J, with 12 bases in between. The CDR3 totals 14 residues. The CDR3 bases are TGTGCCAGCAGAAACAAGGGCAGGAACACTGAAGCTTTCTTT. Translated: CASRNKGRNTEAFF.

This clonotype was counted a few times. The chain is built from TRBV27 and TRBJ2-3, with TRBD2 matching 15 bases. Germline assignment: CDR1 MNHEY and CDR2 SMNVEV (reference sequence). This CDR3 contains 17 residues. The V segment lost 5 bases and the J segment 2 bases; nucleotides outside the gene matches: 5. DNA for the CDR3: TGTGCCAGCAGTCTCAGGACTAGCGGGAGGGTCACAGATACGCAGTATTTT. This gives the protein CASSLRTSGRVTDTQYF.

In its sample, this clonotype was seen many times. The gene calls are TRBV21-1 and TRBJ2-3. TRBV21-1 is a pseudogene segment. CDR3 length: 16 amino acids. The CDR3 reads CASSKALRIPLDTQYF. CDR3 in DNA: TGTGCCAGCAGCAAAGCGCTAAGGATTCCCTTAGATACGCAGTATTTT.

This clonotype was seen more than once but under ten times. V is TRBV6-5 and J is TRBJ1-6, with D hard to call. The germline V gene encodes CDR1 MNHEY and CDR2 SVGAGI. This CDR3 has 15 amino acids. Deletions cut 0 bases from V and 6 bases from J, with 9 bases between. CDR3 sequence reads: CASSYSDGLNSPLHF. In nucleotides, the CDR3 is TGTGCCAGCAGTTACTCGGACGGCCTTAATTCACCCCTCCACTTT.

Only a few counts were recorded for this clonotype. The gene calls are TRBV27 and TRBJ1-4; D is possibly TRBD1 (6 bases). CDR1 is MNHEY and CDR2 is SMNVEV in the germline V gene (reference sequence). Deletions cut 6 bases from V and 3 bases from J, with 14 bases between. The CDR3 contains 15 residues. The CDR3 DNA is TGTGCCAGCAGCGACCGACAGGCGGCTAATGAAAAACTGTTTTTT. Its translation: CASSDRQAANEKLFF.

This clonotype turned up a few times. The gene calls are TRBV7-8 and TRBJ1-1, with D possibly being TRBD1 (5 bases). Trimming pared 2 bases from V and 1 base from J, leaving 14 bases between. The germline V gene encodes CDR1 SGHVS and CDR2 FQNEAQ. CDR3 size: 16 residues. The CDR3 region is CASSLQWDSGNTEAFF. DNA of the CDR3: TGTGCCAGCAGCTTACAGTGGGACTCGGGGAACACTGAAGCTTTCTTT.

This chain uses TRBV3-1 with TRBJ2-3; D is perhaps TRBD2 (6 bases). Trimming took 4 bases from V and 0 from J, leaving 14 bases between them. The CDR3 is 16 residues long. The germline gives CDR1 LGHDT, CDR2 YNNKEL (reference sequence). For the CDR3, the DNA is TGTGCCAGCAGCCCGACGGCGGGGATGAGCACAGATACGCAGTATTTT. Translated, it gives CASSPTAGMSTDTQYF.

This clonotype showed up just a few times. The chain recombines TRBV7-3 with TRBJ2-3, with 11 bases identical to TRBD2. V lost 2 bases, J lost 4 bases, and 14 bases stayed unmatched. Germline values: CDR1 SGHTA, CDR2 FQGTGA. The CDR3 runs 19 residues. The CDR3 protein is CASSLLAGGPGSSADTQYF. The CDR3 region has the DNA TGTGCCAGCAGCTTACTAGCGGGGGGACCTGGAAGCTCGGCAGATACGCAGTATTTT.